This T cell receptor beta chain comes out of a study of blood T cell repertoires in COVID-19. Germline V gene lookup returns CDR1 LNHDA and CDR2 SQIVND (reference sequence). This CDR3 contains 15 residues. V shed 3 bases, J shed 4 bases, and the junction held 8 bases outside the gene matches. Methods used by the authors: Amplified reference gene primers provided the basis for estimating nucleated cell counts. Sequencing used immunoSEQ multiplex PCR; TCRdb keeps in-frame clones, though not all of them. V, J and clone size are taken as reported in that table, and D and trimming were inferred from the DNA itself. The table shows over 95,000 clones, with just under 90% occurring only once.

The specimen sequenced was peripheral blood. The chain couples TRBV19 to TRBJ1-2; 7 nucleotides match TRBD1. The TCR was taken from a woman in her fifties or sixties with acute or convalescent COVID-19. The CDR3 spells CASSIKGGEGYGYTF. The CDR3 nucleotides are TGTGCCAGTAGTATTAAAGGGGGCGAGGGCTATGGCTACACCTTC.